This TCR beta chain is drawn from a study of blood T cell repertoires in COVID-19. Per the original methods: Amplification from reference gene primers served as the basis for estimated nucleated cell counts. Some clones are missing from TCRdb's copy, which holds only in-frame ones; the method was immunoSEQ multiplex PCR. The D gene and trimming were derived from the DNA, and the V and J assignments and clone size from that table. Among over 110,000 clones listed, 88% were seen once. Trimming took 8 bases from V and 5 from J, leaving 16 bases between them. The V gene's germline CDR1 is SEHNR and CDR2 FQNEAQ (reference sequence). The CDR3 sequence is 14 residues long.

This receptor was taken from a human donor in a cohort sampled during active COVID-19. This chain connects TRBV7-9 to TRBJ2-1, with D hard to call. Sample: peripheral blood. The CDR3 reads CASLGPHPNNEQFF. CDR3 coding DNA: TGTGCCAGCCTTGGCCCCCACCCGAACAATGAGCAGTTCTTC.